This TCR beta chain is from a study of naive and memory T cell subsets. This clonotype showed up many times. Ligated cDNA underwent four rounds of PCR with nested alpha and beta constant region primers and SP2. TCRdb re-derived calls from the 5' RACE reads in MiXCR, one entry per CDR3 protein. The data hold 56,000 or so distinct CDR3 sequences, with around 8% observed a single time. Looked up from germline, CDR1 is SGHKS and CDR2 is YYEKEE (reference sequence). V lost 1 base and J lost 8; bases outside the gene matches: 11. This CDR3 is 17 amino acids long. A UMI-containing oligonucleotide was joined by 3' ligation to the TCR cDNA template.

The sequence came from a female donor in good health. This rearrangement joins TRBV5-5 to TRBJ2-1, with TRBD1 identical over 11 bases. The CDR3 protein is CASSLWVSGQGGDEQFF. The CDR3 coding sequence is TGTGCCAGCAGCTTGTGGGTTTCGGGACAGGGGGGCGATGAGCAGTTCTTC.